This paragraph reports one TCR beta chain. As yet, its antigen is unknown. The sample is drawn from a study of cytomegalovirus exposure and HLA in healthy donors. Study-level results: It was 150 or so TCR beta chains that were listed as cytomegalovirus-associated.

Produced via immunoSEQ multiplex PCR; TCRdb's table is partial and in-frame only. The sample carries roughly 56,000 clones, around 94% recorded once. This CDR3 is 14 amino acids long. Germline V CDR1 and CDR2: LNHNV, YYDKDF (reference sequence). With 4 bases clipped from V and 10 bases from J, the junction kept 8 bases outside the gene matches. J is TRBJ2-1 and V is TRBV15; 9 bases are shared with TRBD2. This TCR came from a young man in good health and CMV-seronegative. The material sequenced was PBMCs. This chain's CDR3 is CATSTGSGRGEQFF. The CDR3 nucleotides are TGTGCCACCAGCACAGGTAGCGGGAGAGGGGAGCAGTTCTTC. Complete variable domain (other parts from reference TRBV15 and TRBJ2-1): DAMVIQNPRYQVTQFGKPVTLSCSQTLNHNVMYWYQQKSSQAPKLLFHYYDKDFNNEADTPDNFQSRRPNTSFCFLDIRSPGLGDTAMYLCATSTGSGRGEQFFGPGTRLTVL.